The subject of this entry is one T cell receptor beta chain. Antigen unknown. The data were obtained in a study of T cell responses to AZD1222 COVID-19 vaccine. Some clones are missing from TCRdb's copy, which holds only in-frame ones; the method was immunoSEQ multiplex PCR. The sample has around 100,000 clones; approximately 88% are singletons. Germline V gene lookup returns CDR1 LGHDT and CDR2 YNNKEL (reference sequence). Germline trimming cut 0 bases from V and 0 bases from J; bases unmatched to any gene: 3. CDR3 length: 16 amino acids. Overall study findings and caveats: Every sample of the repertoires postdated the peak T cell response. Clonal diversity was possibly underestimated; the donors were predominantly white British and more often female.

The V and J genes are TRBV3-1 (or the pseudogene TRBV3-2) and TRBJ2-7, with TRBD1 identical over 9 bases. The starting material was peripheral blood, obtained 28 days after the second AZD1222 dose. The TCR was taken from an adult who received the AZD1222 COVID-19 vaccine. The CDR3 DNA follows: TGTGCCAGCAGCCAAGAGGACAGGGGCGACTCCTACGAGCAGTACTTC. It is translated as CASSQEDRGDSYEQYF.